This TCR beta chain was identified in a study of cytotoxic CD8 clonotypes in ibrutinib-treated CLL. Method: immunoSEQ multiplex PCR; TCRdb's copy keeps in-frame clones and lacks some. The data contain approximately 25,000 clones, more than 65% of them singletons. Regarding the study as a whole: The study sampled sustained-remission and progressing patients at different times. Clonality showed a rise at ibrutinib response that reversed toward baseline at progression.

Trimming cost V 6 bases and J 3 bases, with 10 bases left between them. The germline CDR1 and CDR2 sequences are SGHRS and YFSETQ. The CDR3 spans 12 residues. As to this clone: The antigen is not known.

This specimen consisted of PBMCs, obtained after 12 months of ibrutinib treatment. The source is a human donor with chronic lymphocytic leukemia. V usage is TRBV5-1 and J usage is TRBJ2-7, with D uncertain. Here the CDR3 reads CASTAADYEQYF. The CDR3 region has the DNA TGCGCCAGCACGGCGGCAGACTACGAGCAGTACTTC.